This is a list of T cell receptor beta chains from one sample in a study of blood T cell repertoires in COVID-19. The data were produced by immunoSEQ multiplex PCR, yet TCRdb's version contains in-frame clones alone and is incomplete. The sample carries about 170,000 clones, around 82% recorded once. The sequenced sample consisted of peripheral blood. The source is a woman aged 40 to 55 with COVID-19, enrolled during active disease. CDR3s include the opening cysteine and the closing phenylalanine or tryptophan. The order of the fields is V gene, CDR3 length, clone size, D gene, J gene, CDR3 DNA, CDR3 protein. A D gene is named only where the DNA matches it firmly. The size entry is marked missing in some rows and otherwise reads once, few, many or a size class.

v_gene: TRBV28; len: 14; abundance: .; d_gene: TRBD2; j_gene: TRBJ2-1; CDR3nt: TGTGCCAGCTCGACCAGCGGGAGTAAGAATGAGCAGTTCTTC; CDR3aa: CASSTSGSKNEQFF
v_gene: TRBV11-1; len: 14; abundance: .; d_gene: .; j_gene: TRBJ2-2; CDR3nt: TGTGCCAGCAGCTTGGGGGCTCGGACCGGGGAGCTGTTTTTT; CDR3aa: CASSLGARTGELFF
v_gene: TRBV7-6; len: 16; abundance: .; d_gene: TRBD2; j_gene: TRBJ2-5; CDR3nt: TGTGCCAGCAGCCCCCAGACTAGCGGGTGGCAAGAGACCCAGTACTTC; CDR3aa: CASSPQTSGWQETQYF
v_gene: TRBV19; len: 14; abundance: .; d_gene: .; j_gene: TRBJ1-2; CDR3nt: TGTGCCAGTAGTATGTTACAGGTTGGTGGTGGCTACACCTTC; CDR3aa: CASSMLQVGGGYTF
v_gene: TRBV5-1; len: 13; abundance: .; d_gene: .; j_gene: TRBJ2-7; CDR3nt: TGCGCCAGCAGCTTCGGGAGCTCCTACGAGCAGTACTTC; CDR3aa: CASSFGSSYEQYF
v_gene: TRBV15; len: 15; abundance: .; d_gene: .; j_gene: TRBJ2-2; CDR3nt: TGTGCCACCAGCAGAGATGGGAGGTTCACCGGGGAGCTGTTTTTT; CDR3aa: CATSRDGRFTGELFF
v_gene: TRBV12-5; len: 15; abundance: .; d_gene: .; j_gene: TRBJ2-6; CDR3nt: TGTGCTAGTGCCTCCCCCCTCTCTGGGGCCAACGTCCTGACTTTC; CDR3aa: CASASPLSGANVLTF
v_gene: TRBV7-6; len: 18; abundance: few; d_gene: TRBD2; j_gene: TRBJ2-1; CDR3nt: TGTGCCAGCAGCTCGAAGGTAGCGGGGTCAAGCTCCTACAATGAGCAGTTCTTC; CDR3aa: CASSSKVAGSSSYNEQFF
v_gene: TRBV2; len: 15; abundance: few; d_gene: TRBD1; j_gene: TRBJ1-1; CDR3nt: TGTGCCAGCAGCACAGGGGGGATAGGAAGCACTGAAGCTTTCTTT; CDR3aa: CASSTGGIGSTEAFF
v_gene: TRBV3-1/TRBV3-2; len: 15; abundance: once; d_gene: TRBD2; j_gene: TRBJ2-1; CDR3nt: TGTGCCAGCAGCCAACATGGGACTAGCGGGAGTGAGCAGTTCTTC; CDR3aa: CASSQHGTSGSEQFF
v_gene: TRBV30; len: 13; abundance: once; d_gene: .; j_gene: TRBJ1-1; CDR3nt: TGTGCCTGGAGTTCGGGGATGAACACTGAAGCTTTCTTT; CDR3aa: CAWSSGMNTEAFF
v_gene: TRBV3-1/TRBV3-2; len: 16; abundance: .; d_gene: TRBD2; j_gene: TRBJ2-5; CDR3nt: TGTGCCAGCAGTCCCCGACTAGCGGGCCACCAAGAGACCCAGTACTTC; CDR3aa: CASSPRLAGHQETQYF
v_gene: TRBV28; len: 14; abundance: .; d_gene: TRBD1; j_gene: TRBJ1-1; CDR3nt: TGTGCCAGCAGTTTTAGGGGACAGTACACTGAAGCTTTCTTT; CDR3aa: CASSFRGQYTEAFF
v_gene: TRBV6-6; len: 15; abundance: few; d_gene: TRBD1; j_gene: TRBJ2-7; CDR3nt: TGTGCCAGCAGCGAGATGGGACAGGGCCTCTACGAGCAGTACTTC; CDR3aa: CASSEMGQGLYEQYF
v_gene: TRBV9; len: 16; abundance: .; d_gene: TRBD1; j_gene: TRBJ1-2; CDR3nt: TGTGCCAGCAGCGTAGGGACAGGGAAGATGACAGGGGGTTACACCTTC; CDR3aa: CASSVGTGKMTGGYTF
v_gene: TRBV20-1; len: 15; abundance: .; d_gene: .; j_gene: TRBJ1-5; CDR3nt: TGCAGTGCTAGTTTCGGGTTATTGGGCAATCAGCCCCAGCATTTT; CDR3aa: CSASFGLLGNQPQHF
v_gene: TRBV3-1/TRBV3-2; len: 12; abundance: once; d_gene: .; j_gene: TRBJ1-1; CDR3nt: TGTGCCAGCAGCCTGACGGGGATTCGAGCTTTCTTT; CDR3aa: CASSLTGIRAFF
v_gene: TRBV27; len: 15; abundance: .; d_gene: TRBD2; j_gene: TRBJ2-3; CDR3nt: TGTGCCACCTCCCGGGCTAGCGGGAGAACAGATACGCAGTATTTT; CDR3aa: CATSRASGRTDTQYF
v_gene: TRBV23-1; len: 14; abundance: .; d_gene: .; j_gene: TRBJ1-1; CDR3nt: TGCGCCAGCAGTCGTCACGGCCCGGGGACTGAAGCTTTCTTT; CDR3aa: CASSRHGPGTEAFF
v_gene: TRBV18; len: 15; abundance: .; d_gene: .; j_gene: TRBJ1-1; CDR3nt: TGTGCCAGCTCACCACCGTTAAGGGGGAACACTGAAGCTTTCTTT; CDR3aa: CASSPPLRGNTEAFF
v_gene: TRBV13; len: 17; abundance: .; d_gene: TRBD2; j_gene: TRBJ2-1; CDR3nt: TGTGCCAGCAGCACAACCTGGACTAGCGGGCGGTACAATGAGCAGTTCTTC; CDR3aa: CASSTTWTSGRYNEQFF
v_gene: TRBV4-2; len: 19; abundance: .; d_gene: TRBD1; j_gene: TRBJ1-6; CDR3nt: TGTGCCAGCAGCCACAGCCGGACAGGGACAAGCTCCTATAATTCACCCCTCCACTTT; CDR3aa: CASSHSRTGTSSYNSPLHF